A single sample is the source of the 31 T cell receptor beta chains below, sequenced in a study of T cell changes during pregnancy in multiple sclerosis (dated by TCRdb to between 2018 and 2020). Library preparation was by the immunoSEQ multiplex PCR assay. TCRdb re-hosts the immuneACCESS table, in-frame sequences only. Its copies lack some clones; in the studies checked, an unresolved V gene accounts for under half of them, and the cause for the rest is not known. For this sample there are fewer than 85,000 clones; 93% appear just once. The ten largest clones capture roughly 2.5% of the sample. The material was peripheral blood, obtained in the second trimester of pregnancy. Receptors were obtained from a female donor with multiple sclerosis, enrolled in a pregnancy study.

The V and J genes are TRBV5-1 and TRBJ1-2; the match to TRBD1 covers 8 bases. The germline V gene has CDR1 SGHRS and CDR2 YFSETQ. The V and J ends lost 4 bases and 8 bases, in that order; junction bases with no gene match: 4. The CDR3 is made up of 12 amino acids. CDR3 in DNA: TGCGCCAGCAGCCCCGGGACAGGCGGCTACACCTTC. Translating gives CASSPGTGGYTF.

The rearrangement joins TRBV27 to TRBJ2-1, with TRBD1 identical over 8 bases. CDR1 and CDR2 from the germline V gene are MNHEY and SMNVEV (reference sequence). This CDR3 region has 16 residues. V trimming: 2 bases; J trimming: 5 bases; junction bases outside the gene matches: 8. The CDR3 reads CASSLGTQGAHNEQFF. The CDR3 bases are TGTGCCAGCAGTTTAGGAACCCAGGGGGCCCACAATGAGCAGTTCTTC.

The gene calls are TRBV5-4 and TRBJ1-2, with 7 nucleotides matching TRBD1. Trimming cost V 0 bases and J 3 bases; bases outside gene matches: 5. Germline V gene sequence: CDR1 SGHNT, CDR2 YYREEE (reference sequence). This CDR3 spans 15 amino acids. The CDR3 spells CASSLAPGTDYGYTF. CDR3 coding DNA: TGTGCCAGCAGCTTGGCCCCCGGGACAGACTATGGCTACACCTTC.

The CDR3 protein is CASSSGGKIVTEQYF. CDR3 nucleotides: TGTGCCAGCAGTTCTGGCGGGAAGATCGTTACGGAGCAGTACTTC. The rearrangement uses TRBV6-5 and TRBJ2-7; D perhaps matches TRBD2 (6 bases). V gave up 4 bases and J gave up 7 bases, with 20 bases separating them. This CDR3 spans 15 amino acids. Germline-derived CDR1 and CDR2 are MNHEY and SVGAGI.

The V gene is TRBV5-5, the J gene TRBJ2-7, with D possibly matching TRBD1 (6 bases). Trimming pared 2 bases from V and 4 bases from J, leaving 10 bases between. Germline V gene lookup returns CDR1 SGHKS and CDR2 YYEKEE (reference sequence). The CDR3 length is 13 residues. The CDR3 spells CASSFNRVYEQYF. DNA for the CDR3: TGTGCCAGCAGCTTCAACAGGGTTTACGAGCAGTACTTC.

The gene calls are TRBV4-1 and TRBJ1-1; 11 nucleotides agree with TRBD1. The CDR3 spans 15 residues. Germline V lookup: CDR1 MGHRA, CDR2 YSYEKL. The junction had 2 bases not matched to a gene; V was cut back by 4 bases and J by 1 base. DNA for the CDR3: TGCGCCAGCAGCCCTGGGACAGGGGGGAACACTGAAGCTTTCTTT. This gives the protein CASSPGTGGNTEAFF.

V is TRBV25-1 and J is TRBJ1-6; no clear D gene. The germline V and J ends were trimmed by 3 bases and 4 bases, with 10 bases remaining between them. Germline V gene lookup returns CDR1 MGHDK and CDR2 SYGVNS. This CDR3 is built from 15 residues. The CDR3 region has the DNA TGTGCCAGCAGTGAGGCAGGTGTTTATAATTCACCCCTCCACTTT. Translated: CASSEAGVYNSPLHF.

The chain joins TRBV30 to TRBJ2-2; D gene uncertain. V dropped 4 bases and J dropped 0 bases, with 9 bases sitting between them. This CDR3 spans 14 amino acids. Germline lookup yields CDR1 GTSNPN and CDR2 SVGIG (reference sequence). This CDR3 is CAWNLAANTGELFF. CDR3 bases: TGTGCCTGGAATCTCGCAGCGAACACCGGGGAGCTGTTTTTT. Supplemented by reference TRBV30 and TRBJ2-2, the full variable domain reads SQTIHQWPATLVQPVGSPLSLECTVEGTSNPNLYWYRQAAGRGLQLLFYSVGIGQISSEVPQNLSASRPQDRQFILSSKKLLLSDSGFYLCAWNLAANTGELFFGEGSRLTVL.

The V gene is TRBV19, the J gene TRBJ1-4; D remains ambiguous. The CDR3 spans 15 residues. V was trimmed by 10 bases and J by 0 bases, leaving 15 bases between them. CDR1 is LNHDA and CDR2 is SQIVND in the germline V gene (reference sequence). The CDR3 region is CATTRGLATNEKLFF. The CDR3 bases are TGTGCCACCACGAGAGGACTGGCAACTAATGAAAAACTGTTTTTT.

This chain connects TRBV5-4 to TRBJ1-6, with no clear D. This CDR3 is 14 amino acids long. Germline loops: CDR1 SGHNT, CDR2 YYREEE (reference sequence). V lost 5 bases and J lost 0, with 6 bases in between. CDR3 DNA sequence: TGTGCCAGCAGTCGGGACTCCTATAATTCACCCCTCCACTTT. Its protein product is CASSRDSYNSPLHF.

The rearrangement joins TRBV7-9 to TRBJ2-7, with TRBD2 as a possible D gene (5 bases). Trimming removed 4 bases from V and 6 bases from J, with 13 bases in between. The germline gives CDR1 SEHNR, CDR2 FQNEAQ (reference sequence). The CDR3 extends over 13 amino acids. This chain's CDR3 is CASSWRLDSEQYF. In DNA form, the CDR3 reads TGTGCCAGCAGCTGGAGGTTGGATAGCGAGCAGTACTTC.

The rearrangement links TRBV18 to TRBJ2-6, with no clear D. Germline V gene lookup returns CDR1 KGHSH and CDR2 LQKENI. CDR3 length: 18 residues. V was pared by 2 bases and J by 3 bases, with 17 bases between. CDR3 amino acids: CASSPIAGPMDGANVLTF. CDR3 DNA sequence: TGTGCCAGCTCACCAATTGCAGGCCCTATGGATGGGGCCAACGTCCTGACTTTC.

This clone was seen a single time. CDR3: CASSPTGQNGYTF. The CDR3 bases are TGTGCCAGCAGTCCGACGGGACAAAATGGCTACACCTTC. The V call is TRBV6-1, the J call TRBJ1-2; perhaps TRBD1 as D (6 bases). Per the germline V gene, CDR1 is MNHNS and CDR2 is SASEGT. Trimming left V 5 bases short and J 6 bases short, with 13 bases between. This CDR3 contains 13 residues.

The rearrangement uses TRBV7-2 and TRBJ2-4, with D maybe TRBD1 (5 bases). Germline CDR1 SGHTA, CDR2 FQGNSA. The CDR3 has 14 residues. The V and J ends lost 4 bases and 0 bases respectively, with 7 bases between them. Here the CDR3 DNA reads TGTGCCAGCAGCTCAGGGTTAGCCAAAAACATTCAGTACTTC. It yields the protein CASSSGLAKNIQYF.

The table lists this clone with a count of one. The chain joins TRBV27 to TRBJ1-5; TRBD1 is a possible D gene (5 bases). The CDR3 is 14 residues long. V was cut by 6 bases and J by 4 bases, with 13 bases left in between. Germline values: CDR1 MNHEY, CDR2 SMNVEV (reference sequence). CDR3 in amino acids: CASSHGATNQPQHF. In DNA form, the CDR3 reads TGTGCCAGCAGCCATGGGGCCACAAATCAGCCCCAGCATTTT.

This sequence joins TRBV4-2 and TRBJ2-3, with 11 bases matching TRBD2. Germline trimming cut 4 bases from V and 3 bases from J; bases unmatched to any gene: 12. The CDR3 is made up of 18 amino acids. Germline V lookup: CDR1 LGHNA, CDR2 YNFKEQ. The CDR3 here is CASSPRRSGGAMTDTQYF. Here the CDR3 DNA reads TGTGCCAGCAGCCCGCGTCGTAGCGGGGGGGCAATGACAGATACGCAGTATTTT.

The rearrangement uses TRBV5-8 and TRBJ2-7; 10 bases line up with TRBD1. This CDR3 has 15 residues. CDR1 is SGHTS and CDR2 is YDEGEE in the germline V gene. Losses at the gene ends were 4 bases for V and 3 bases for J; bases not matched to a gene: 7. The CDR3 DNA reads TGTGCCAGCAGCCCGGGACAGGGGAGCGTCTACGAGCAGTACTTC. Amino acid sequence: CASSPGQGSVYEQYF.

The rearrangement uses TRBV9 and TRBJ2-1; no clear D. Germline assignment: CDR1 SGDLS and CDR2 YYNGEE. The germline V and J ends were trimmed by 3 bases and 0 bases, with 7 bases remaining between them. The CDR3 has 14 amino acids. The chain's CDR3 is CASSGSSSYNEQFF. The CDR3 nucleotides are TGTGCCAGCAGCGGGAGCTCCTCCTACAATGAGCAGTTCTTC.

The chain carries TRBV19 and TRBJ1-5; D is uncertain. CDR1 LNHDA and CDR2 SQIVND come from the germline V gene (reference sequence). CDR3 size: 16 residues. Trimming took off 3 bases at V and 4 bases at J, with 16 bases between the two ends. The CDR3 sequence: CASSILDFKLNQPQHF. CDR3 nucleotides: TGTGCCAGTAGTATTCTGGACTTCAAGTTGAATCAGCCCCAGCATTTT.

The chain recombines TRBV5-1 with TRBJ1-1, with D perhaps TRBD1 (5 bases). The CDR3 is made up of 15 amino acids. V was clipped by 7 bases and J by 3 bases, with 19 bases between them. The germline CDR1 and CDR2 sequences are SGHRS and YFSETQ. CDR3 coding DNA: TGCGCCAGCTCCCAAGCAGGGTGGAGGGACACTGAAGCTTTCTTT. Translated, it gives CASSQAGWRDTEAFF. The full variable domain, rest sourced from reference TRBV5-1 and TRBJ1-1, is KAGVTQTPRYLIKTRGQQVTLSCSPISGHRSVSWYQQTPGQGLQFLFEYFSETQRNKGNFPGRFSGRQFSNSRSEMNVSTLELGDSALYLCASSQAGWRDTEAFFGQGTRLTVV.

A remark on this clone: An end of the junction differs from the germline gene, which may be a read error. The chain has TRBV5-4 and TRBJ1-1; perhaps TRBD1 as D (5 bases). CDR1 and CDR2 (germline): SGHNT, YYREEE (reference sequence). The CDR3 is 16 amino acids. The chain's CDR3 is CASSLVPSGRNPEAFF. The CDR3 DNA reads as TGTGCCAGCAGCTTGGTCCCCTCAGGGAGGAACCCTGAAGCTTTCTTT.

The DNA of the CDR3 is TGTGCCAGCTCACCACGAGACTTCTCTGGAAACACCATATATTTT. Its protein is CASSPRDFSGNTIYF. This chain uses TRBV18 with TRBJ1-3; D is undetermined. The V gene lost 1 base and the J gene lost 0 bases, with 7 bases spanning the gap. The CDR3 totals 15 residues. Germline CDR1 is KGHSH and CDR2 is LQKENI.

The V gene is TRBV25-1, the J gene TRBJ1-2; D ambiguous. The CDR3 loop spans 13 amino acids. Germline CDR1 is MGHDK and CDR2 is SYGVNS. Deletions cut 6 bases from V and 8 bases from J, with 16 bases between. Here the CDR3 reads CASRAVYPGGYTF. CDR3 nucleotides: TGTGCCAGCAGAGCGGTTTATCCGGGGGGCTACACCTTC.

V usage is TRBV5-5 and J usage is TRBJ1-4; D ambiguous. The length of the CDR3 is 13 residues. V lost 5 bases and J lost 7, with 12 bases in between. CDR1 SGHKS and CDR2 YYEKEE come from the germline V gene (reference sequence). The CDR3, as DNA: TGTGCCAGCAGTCTAGATATTGGTGAAAAACTGTTTTTT. This encodes CASSLDIGEKLFF.

The chain uses TRBV18 and TRBJ2-3; 15 bases fit TRBD2. This CDR3 is built from 20 residues. Germline values: CDR1 KGHSH, CDR2 LQKENI. V gave up 1 base and J gave up 5 bases; unmatched junction bases: 13. The chain's CDR3 is CASSPLRTSGGVLREDTQYF. The DNA of the CDR3 is TGTGCCAGCTCACCACTTCGGACTAGCGGGGGGGTCCTTCGGGAAGATACGCAGTATTTT.

The chain joins TRBV11-2 to TRBJ2-1; 8 bases map to TRBD2. CDR1 and CDR2 from the germline V gene are SGHAT and FQNNGV. The CDR3 contains 19 residues. The V and J ends lost 4 bases and 0 bases, in that order; junction bases with no gene match: 14. The DNA of the CDR3 is TGTGCCAGCAGCTCCTCTGGCGGGGGGCCTCGCAGCTCCTACAATGAGCAGTTCTTC. Its protein product is CASSSSGGGPRSSYNEQFF.

This clone was observed a few times. V gene TRBV9 combines with J gene TRBJ2-7; 13 nucleotides match TRBD2. CDR3 length equals 15 residues. Germline CDR1 reads SGDLS; CDR2 reads YYNGEE. The V segment lost 6 bases and the J segment 3 bases; nucleotides outside the gene matches: 6. The CDR3 DNA follows: TGTGCCAGCAACCGGGGGACTAGCGGGAACTACGAGCAGTACTTC. It is translated as CASNRGTSGNYEQYF.

The chain recombines TRBV15 with TRBJ2-7, with TRBD1 identical over 7 bases. Germline CDR1 is LNHNV and CDR2 is YYDKDF (reference sequence). J lost 5 bases, V lost 0 bases, and 16 bases had no gene match. The CDR3 consists of 18 residues. CDR3 amino acids: CATSRDYLTGTATNEQYF. Written as DNA, the CDR3 is TGTGCCACCAGCAGAGATTACCTTACCGGGACAGCCACAAACGAGCAGTACTTC.

The CDR3 protein is CASSPYPGQPQHF. The DNA of the CDR3 is TGCGCCAGCAGCCCCTACCCAGGCCAGCCCCAGCATTTT. The genes are TRBV5-1 and TRBJ1-5; D unresolved. V lost 4 bases, J lost 7 bases, and 12 bases lay in between. The germline CDR1 and CDR2 sequences are SGHRS and YFSETQ. The CDR3 runs 13 residues.

The chain couples TRBV5-5 to TRBJ1-3; 8 nucleotides agree with TRBD1. CDR1 SGHKS and CDR2 YYEKEE come from the germline V gene (reference sequence). J was trimmed by 0 bases and V by 4 bases; bases with no gene match: 3. The CDR3 contains 15 residues. The DNA of the CDR3 is TGTGCCAGCAGCCGAACAGGGGGCTCTGGAAACACCATATATTTT. It is translated as CASSRTGGSGNTIYF.

This clone has just one count. This sequence joins TRBV5-4 and TRBJ1-2, with 10 bases matching TRBD1. Unmatched junction bases numbered 10, after V lost 3 bases and J lost 5 bases. CDR1 SGHNT and CDR2 YYREEE come from the germline V gene (reference sequence). The CDR3 is 16 residues long. CDR3 region: CASSSSLLDRGYGYTF. CDR3 in DNA: TGTGCCAGCAGCTCAAGTTTATTGGACAGGGGGTATGGCTACACCTTC.